These 20 T cell receptor beta chains were sequenced from one sample in a study of T-cell memory formation after mild COVID-19. TCRdb reprocessed the 5' RACE reads via MiXCR and lists one record per CDR3 protein. The repertoire includes 160,000 or so distinct CDR3 sequences, roughly 30% of them detected once, and 12% sits in the top ten. What was sequenced was PBMCs or a T cell subset sorted from them (not recorded which). The receptors originated from an adult woman who had mild COVID-19 (a few samples of this study predate the infection). Cell type and time point are not known.

V is TRBV7-9 and J is TRBJ2-5, with TRBD2 as a possible D gene (5 bases). Trimming stripped 1 base from V and 3 bases from J, with 15 bases between. The CDR3 totals 16 residues. Germline values: CDR1 SEHNR, CDR2 FQNEAQ (reference sequence). CDR3 residues: CASSLVLGLTKETQYF. CDR3 nucleotides: TGTGCCAGCAGCTTAGTTCTAGGACTTACTAAAGAGACCCAGTACTTC.

The table lists this clonotype with a few counts. This rearrangement joins TRBV5-1 to TRBJ2-3; a weak D match, TRBD2 (6 bases). Per the germline V gene, CDR1 is SGHRS and CDR2 is YFSETQ. V was trimmed by 3 bases and J by 3 bases, leaving 11 bases between them. CDR3 length: 14 amino acids. The CDR3 nucleotides read TGCGCCAGCAGCTCCCGACTAGTAACAGATACGCAGTATTTT. It translates to CASSSRLVTDTQYF.

The chain uses TRBV20-1 and TRBJ2-3, with 10 bases matching TRBD2. The CDR3 sequence is 17 residues long. Germline V gene lookup returns CDR1 DFQATT and CDR2 SNEGSKA (reference sequence). The trim removed 0 bases at V and 0 bases at J, leaving 6 bases unmatched. CDR3 sequence: CSARDQLAGLSTDTQYF. The CDR3 DNA is TGCAGTGCTAGAGATCAACTAGCGGGGCTGAGCACAGATACGCAGTATTTT.

The chain joins TRBV7-8 to TRBJ2-3; no clear D. In germline, CDR1 is SGHVS, CDR2 FQNEAQ. This CDR3 is 13 amino acids long. The V end was cut by 4 bases, the J end by 5 bases, with 10 bases between. The CDR3 bases are TGTGCCAGCAGCTGGGCTCAACAAGATACGCAGTATTTT. Its translation: CASSWAQQDTQYF.

The V and J genes are TRBV7-6 and TRBJ2-7; D perhaps matches TRBD1 (5 bases). Trimming took 1 base from V and 1 from J, leaving 11 bases between them. CDR1 and CDR2 (germline): SGHVS, FNYEAQ. CDR3 size: 15 residues. CDR3 loop: CASSLEAGPSYEQYF. The CDR3 DNA reads TGTGCCAGCAGCTTAGAGGCAGGGCCATCCTACGAGCAGTACTTC.

The chain couples TRBV6-5 to TRBJ2-1, with 9 bases aligning to TRBD2. V lost 3 bases, J lost 6 bases, and 9 bases stayed unmatched. CDR1 and CDR2 (germline): MNHEY, SVGAGI. CDR3 length: 16 amino acids. The CDR3, as DNA: TGTGCCAGCAGTTATGCGGGGACTAGCTTTGTCAATGAGCAGTTCTTC. As protein: CASSYAGTSFVNEQFF.

For the CDR3, the DNA is TGTGCCAGCACCCCGGGACTAGCCACAGATACGCAGTATTTT. Its protein product is CASTPGLATDTQYF. J is TRBJ2-3 and V is TRBV6-2 or TRBV6-3; the match to TRBD2 covers 9 bases. Germline CDR1 is MNHEY and CDR2 is SVGEGT. The CDR3 sequence is 14 residues long. The V segment lost 7 bases and the J segment 2 bases; nucleotides outside the gene matches: 4.

The V call is TRBV24-1, the J call TRBJ2-2, with TRBD2 identical over 7 bases. Germline V lookup: CDR1 KGHDR, CDR2 SFDVKD. The CDR3 runs to 18 residues. V dropped 5 bases and J dropped 0; count of bases not matched to a gene: 11. CDR3 in amino acids: CATSANGASGANTGELFF. CDR3 coding DNA: TGTGCCACCAGTGCCAACGGCGCTAGCGGAGCGAACACCGGGGAGCTGTTTTTT.

This chain links TRBV7-9 with TRBJ2-6; D not certain. CDR1 and CDR2 from the germline V gene are SEHNR and FQNEAQ (reference sequence). This CDR3 contains 14 residues. V was pared by 5 bases and J by 4 bases, with 9 bases between. The CDR3 reads CASSRTSGANVLTF. CDR3 in DNA: TGTGCCAGCAGCCGGACCTCCGGGGCCAACGTCCTGACTTTC.

The gene calls are TRBV7-2 and TRBJ2-7; D not certain. The germline CDR1 and CDR2 sequences are SGHTA and FQGNSA. The V end lost 5 bases, the J end lost 0 bases, and 14 bases lay between the germline ends. The CDR3 extends over 15 amino acids. Here the CDR3 DNA reads TGTGCCAGCAGCGCGCAAGGCAGTAGCTCCTACGAGCAGTACTTC. It specifies CASSAQGSSSYEQYF.

The chain combines TRBV2 with TRBJ2-5; perhaps TRBD2 as D (5 bases). The V and J ends lost 3 bases and 5 bases respectively, with 10 bases between them. The CDR3 is 13 residues long. The germline gives CDR1 SNHLY, CDR2 FYNNEI. The CDR3 sequence is CASSDPTGETQYF. For the CDR3, the DNA is TGTGCCAGCAGTGACCCGACGGGGGAGACCCAGTACTTC. The variable domain in full, with the rest retrieved from reference TRBV2 and TRBJ2-5, is EPEVTQTPSHQVTQMGQEVILRCVPISNHLYFYWYRQILGQKVEFLVSFYNNEISEKSEIFDDQFSVERPDGSNFTLKIRSTKLEDSAMYFCASSDPTGETQYFGPGTRLLVL.

The V call is TRBV20-1, the J call TRBJ2-7; 9 nucleotides line up with TRBD2. J was trimmed by 2 bases and V by 6 bases; bases with no gene match: 8. This CDR3 has 14 amino acids. CDR1 DFQATT and CDR2 SNEGSKA come from the germline V gene (reference sequence). Here the CDR3 reads CSAPPPSGAYEQYF. For the CDR3, the DNA is TGCAGTGCCCCACCCCCTAGCGGGGCCTACGAGCAGTACTTC.

This sequence joins TRBV6-6 and TRBJ1-2; no definite D call. Germline V gene sequence: CDR1 MNHNY, CDR2 SVGAGI (reference sequence). CDR3 length: 12 amino acids. V was cut by 0 bases and J by 8 bases, with 7 bases left in between. The CDR3 coding sequence is TGTGCCAGCAGTTACTCTGGAAGGGGCTACACCTTC. Translated: CASSYSGRGYTF.

This clonotype was found a few times. The chain uses TRBV24-1 and TRBJ2-3; no clear D gene. V lost 7 bases, J lost 4 bases, and 11 bases lay in between. The CDR3 length is 13 residues. CDR1 and CDR2 (germline): KGHDR, SFDVKD. This CDR3 is CATSDPLADTQYF. The CDR3 DNA reads TGTGCCACCAGCGACCCCTTAGCAGATACGCAGTATTTT.

The chain combines TRBV6-2 or TRBV6-3 with TRBJ2-1; TRBD2 matches at 9 bases. After removal of 6 bases from V and 6 bases from J, the junction contained 9 bases not matched to a gene. This CDR3 has 15 amino acids. Germline V CDR1 and CDR2: MNHEY, SVGEGT. The CDR3 DNA reads TGTGCCAGCAGCCCCCGGCGGGGGGGCATCAATGAGCAGTTCTTC. Its translation: CASSPRRGGINEQFF.

The chain links TRBV11-2 to TRBJ2-1; TRBD1 matches 9 bases. Germline-derived CDR1 and CDR2 are SGHAT and FQNNGV. There are 13 residues in the CDR3. Trimming removed 1 base from V and 12 bases from J; junction bases left unmatched: 4. This chain's CDR3 is CASSLAGGQGQFF. The CDR3 nucleotides are TGTGCCAGCAGCTTAGCGGGGGGACAGGGGCAGTTCTTC.

The rearrangement joins TRBV4-1 to TRBJ2-2; 9 bases align to TRBD2. Looked up from germline, CDR1 is MGHRA and CDR2 is YSYEKL. This CDR3 is built from 17 residues. The V and J ends lost 4 bases and 0 bases, in that order; junction bases with no gene match: 6. The CDR3 sequence is CASSPPRGGANTGELFF. CDR3 in DNA: TGCGCCAGCAGCCCCCCGCGCGGGGGGGCGAACACCGGGGAGCTGTTTTTT.

This chain connects TRBV5-1 to TRBJ1-1, with D unclear. CDR1 and CDR2 from the germline V gene are SGHRS and YFSETQ. V was shortened by 1 base and J by 1 base, with 5 bases between the two germline ends. This CDR3 is built from 13 residues. The CDR3 DNA follows: TGCGCCAGCAGCTTGCGTCCGAACACTGAAGCTTTCTTT. This translates into CASSLRPNTEAFF.

This clonotype was observed many times. The chain uses TRBV24-1 and TRBJ2-4; unclear D gene. The CDR3 extends over 13 amino acids. Germline V gives CDR1 KGHDR, CDR2 SFDVKD. Trimming removed 4 bases at V and 6 bases at J, with 9 bases between. The CDR3 loop reads CATSDQTVNIQYF. The CDR3 DNA sequence: TGTGCCACCAGTGACCAGACGGTAAACATTCAGTACTTC.

The chain recombines TRBV7-9 with TRBJ2-7, with 13 positions matching TRBD2. J was trimmed by 7 bases and V by 5 bases; bases with no gene match: 2. Germline V gene sequence: CDR1 SEHNR, CDR2 FQNEAQ (reference sequence). The CDR3 is made up of 13 amino acids. The CDR3 region is CASSGLAGDEQYF. The CDR3 bases are TGTGCCAGCAGCGGACTAGCGGGAGATGAGCAGTACTTC. The full variable domain, completed using reference TRBV7-9 and TRBJ2-7, is DTGVSQNPRHKITKRGQNVTFRCDPISEHNRLYWYRQTLGQGPEFLTYFQNEAQLEKSRLLSDRFSAERPKGSFSTLEIQRTEQGDSAMYLCASSGLAGDEQYFGPGTRLTVT.